This is a list of T cell receptor beta chains from one sample in a study of PD-1 blockade in classical Hodgkin lymphoma. Sequenced by immunoSEQ multiplex PCR; TCRdb stores in-frame clones only, minus some. The sample shows around 43,000 clones, approximately 91% of them seen only once. Sequencing was performed on peripheral blood mononuclear cells (PBMCs). The receptors were sampled from a human donor with classical Hodgkin lymphoma. Each CDR3 is given with its conserved first and last residue. A D gene is named only where the DNA matches it firmly. The listing skips clone size in some rows; elsewhere it reads once, few, many or a size class.

v_gene,j_gene,abundance,d_gene,CDR3aa,CDR3nt
TRBV5-1,TRBJ1-4,NA,NA,CASSFSSNEKLFF,TGCGCCAGCAGCTTTTCATCTAATGAAAAACTGTTTTTT
TRBV14,TRBJ2-2,NA,NA,CASRRGSGELFF,TGTGCCAGCAGGCGGGGAAGCGGGGAGCTGTTTTTT
TRBV5-4,TRBJ2-3,NA,NA,CASSLEASSDTQYF,TGTGCCAGCAGCTTGGAAGCTAGCTCAGATACGCAGTATTTT
TRBV6-4,TRBJ2-7,NA,TRBD2,CASSDSGTSDEQYF,TGTGCCAGCAGTGACTCTGGGACTAGCGACGAGCAGTACTTC
TRBV19,TRBJ2-1,NA,TRBD2,CASSAGTSGYNEQFF,TGTGCCAGTAGTGCCGGGACTAGCGGATACAATGAGCAGTTCTTC
TRBV5-1,TRBJ2-5,NA,TRBD2,CASSLARGGSRGETQYF,TGCGCCAGCAGCTTGGCCCGTGGCGGGAGTAGGGGAGAGACCCAGTACTTC
TRBV28,TRBJ2-7,NA,NA,CASSTWTEGYF,TGTGCCAGCAGTACCTGGACAGAGGGGTACTTC
TRBV6-5,TRBJ2-7,NA,TRBD2,CASKTSGREWYEQYF,TGTGCCAGCAAAACTAGCGGGAGGGAGTGGTACGAGCAGTACTTC
TRBV18,TRBJ2-5,NA,NA,CASSPTKETQYF,TGTGCCAGCTCACCGACCAAAGAGACCCAGTACTTC
TRBV6-1,TRBJ2-5,few,TRBD1,CASRRIGQEETQYF,TGTGCCAGCAGGCGGATAGGACAGGAGGAGACCCAGTACTTC
TRBV9,TRBJ1-4,few,NA,CASSALNEKLFF,TGTGCCAGCAGCGCCCTTAATGAAAAACTGTTTTTT
TRBV4-1,TRBJ2-4,NA,NA,CASSPPDSTQYF,TGCGCCAGCAGCCCGCCTGATTCCACTCAGTACTTC
TRBV28,TRBJ1-2,NA,TRBD1,CASRGTGPYGYTF,TGTGCCAGCAGGGGGACAGGGCCCTATGGCTACACCTTC
TRBV6-5,TRBJ2-1,NA,NA,CASSYRELSSYNEQFF,TGTGCCAGCAGTTACAGGGAGCTCAGCTCCTACAATGAGCAGTTCTTC
TRBV4-1,TRBJ2-2,NA,TRBD2,CASSQDTGRVAGELFF,TGCGCCAGCAGCCAAGATACCGGGAGGGTGGCCGGGGAGCTGTTTTTT
TRBV11-3,TRBJ2-3,NA,TRBD2,CASSSGTSGRGWSTDTQYF,TGTGCCAGCAGCTCGGGGACTAGCGGGAGGGGTTGGAGCACAGATACGCAGTATTTT
TRBV5-1,TRBJ1-1,NA,NA,CASSQTGANTEAFF,TGCGCCAGCAGCCAAACCGGAGCGAACACTGAAGCTTTCTTT
TRBV20-1,TRBJ1-1,NA,NA,CSATKGAEAFF,TGCAGTGCTACCAAGGGAGCTGAAGCTTTCTTT
TRBV29-1,TRBJ2-7,NA,NA,CSVDFSGYGSREQYF,TGCAGCGTTGATTTTTCAGGGTATGGGTCAAGGGAGCAGTACTTC
TRBV29-1,TRBJ2-5,NA,NA,CSVFGLRETQYF,TGCAGCGTCTTTGGCCTCCGAGAGACCCAGTACTTC
TRBV2,TRBJ1-1,few,TRBD1,CASSGQGTEAFF,TGTGCCAGCAGTGGACAGGGAACTGAAGCTTTCTTT
TRBV7-3,TRBJ2-1,NA,NA,CASSYILGAEQFF,TGTGCCAGCAGCTACATACTTGGGGCTGAGCAGTTCTTC
TRBV27,TRBJ2-7,NA,NA,CASSLSGTGDGYEQYF,TGTGCCAGCAGTCTCTCCGGGACCGGGGACGGTTACGAGCAGTACTTC
TRBV7-9,TRBJ2-1,NA,NA,CASSSRDEQFF,TGTGCCAGCAGCTCCCGTGATGAGCAGTTCTTC
TRBV15,TRBJ1-3,NA,NA,CATSRGPSNSGNTIYF,TGTGCCACCAGCAGGGGACCTTCCAACTCTGGAAACACCATATATTTT
TRBV18,TRBJ2-3,NA,TRBD1,CASSPITGTGRTDTQYF,TGTGCCAGCTCACCCATCACCGGGACAGGGCGCACAGATACGCAGTATTTT
TRBV4-1,TRBJ2-1,once,NA,CASSQVLNEQFF,TGCGCCAGCAGCCAAGTCCTTAATGAGCAGTTCTTC
TRBV28,TRBJ2-4,NA,NA,CASSPQGRNIQYF,TGTGCCAGCAGCCCCCAAGGGAGAAACATTCAGTACTTC
TRBV6-1,TRBJ2-1,NA,TRBD2,CASTFRWEATSSKFF,TGTGCCAGCACCTTTCGCTGGGAGGCGACTAGCTCGAAGTTCTTC
TRBV9,TRBJ2-1,NA,NA,CASSPSGLRGQFF,TGTGCCAGCAGCCCATCCGGTCTGAGAGGGCAGTTCTTC
TRBV5-4,TRBJ2-5,once,NA,CASSSENTLGQETQYF,TGTGCCAGCAGCTCCGAAAATACCCTCGGGCAGGAGACCCAGTACTTC
TRBV10-3,TRBJ2-3,once,NA,CAISATLSASTDTQYF,TGTGCCATCAGTGCGACTCTCTCGGCCAGCACAGATACGCAGTATTTT
TRBV18,TRBJ2-5,NA,NA,CASSPSTGIGETQYF,TGTGCCAGCTCACCTTCGACAGGTATAGGCGAGACCCAGTACTTC
TRBV10-3,TRBJ1-1,NA,NA,CAIRAEALNTEAFF,TGTGCCATCCGGGCGGAGGCCTTGAACACTGAAGCTTTCTTT
TRBV18,TRBJ2-3,once,TRBD2,CASSRAGETDTQYF,TGTGCCAGCTCACGAGCGGGAGAAACAGATACGCAGTATTTT
TRBV6-5,TRBJ1-2,NA,NA,CASRTDRYGYTF,TGTGCCAGCAGGACGGACAGATATGGCTACACCTTC
TRBV10-3,TRBJ2-3,NA,NA,CAISESSDTQYF,TGTGCCATCAGTGAGTCGTCGGATACGCAGTATTTT
TRBV23-1,TRBJ2-1,NA,NA,CASSQSGLGLSSYNEQFF,TGCGCCAGCAGTCAATCGGGGTTGGGGCTAAGCTCCTACAATGAGCAGTTCTTC
TRBV6-6,TRBJ1-1,NA,TRBD1,CASSLSGGPPEAFF,TGTGCCAGCAGCCTCTCAGGGGGCCCCCCTGAAGCTTTCTTT
TRBV25-1,TRBJ1-1,NA,TRBD1,CAGRQGVDTEAFF,TGTGCCGGCCGACAGGGGGTCGACACTGAAGCTTTCTTT
TRBV10-3,TRBJ2-7,NA,NA,CAISEQGGVDYEQYF,TGTGCCATCTCCGAACAGGGTGGGGTGGACTACGAGCAGTACTTC
TRBV10-1,TRBJ2-5,NA,TRBD2,CASSETTSGSTQETQYF,TGCGCCAGCAGTGAGACCACTAGCGGGAGTACCCAAGAGACCCAGTACTTC
TRBV30,TRBJ2-3,once,NA,CAWRGDLSTDTQYF,TGTGCCTGGAGGGGGGACTTGAGCACAGATACGCAGTATTTT
TRBV7-8,TRBJ2-7,NA,TRBD2,CASTRTVAGVSYEQYF,TGTGCCAGCACTCGTACAGTAGCGGGAGTCTCCTACGAGCAGTACTTC